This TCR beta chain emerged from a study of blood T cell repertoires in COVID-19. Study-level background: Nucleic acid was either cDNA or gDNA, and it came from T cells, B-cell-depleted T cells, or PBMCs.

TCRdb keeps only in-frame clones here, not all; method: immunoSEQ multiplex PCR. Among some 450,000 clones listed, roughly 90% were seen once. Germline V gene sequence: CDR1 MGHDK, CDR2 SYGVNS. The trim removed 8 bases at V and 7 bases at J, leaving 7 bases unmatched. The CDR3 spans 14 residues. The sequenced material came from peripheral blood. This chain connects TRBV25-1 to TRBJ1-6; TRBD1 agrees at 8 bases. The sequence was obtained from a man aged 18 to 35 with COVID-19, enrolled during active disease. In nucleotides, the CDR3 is TGTGCCAGCTCTCGGACAGGGAAGAATTCACCCCTCCACTTT. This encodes CASSRTGKNSPLHF.